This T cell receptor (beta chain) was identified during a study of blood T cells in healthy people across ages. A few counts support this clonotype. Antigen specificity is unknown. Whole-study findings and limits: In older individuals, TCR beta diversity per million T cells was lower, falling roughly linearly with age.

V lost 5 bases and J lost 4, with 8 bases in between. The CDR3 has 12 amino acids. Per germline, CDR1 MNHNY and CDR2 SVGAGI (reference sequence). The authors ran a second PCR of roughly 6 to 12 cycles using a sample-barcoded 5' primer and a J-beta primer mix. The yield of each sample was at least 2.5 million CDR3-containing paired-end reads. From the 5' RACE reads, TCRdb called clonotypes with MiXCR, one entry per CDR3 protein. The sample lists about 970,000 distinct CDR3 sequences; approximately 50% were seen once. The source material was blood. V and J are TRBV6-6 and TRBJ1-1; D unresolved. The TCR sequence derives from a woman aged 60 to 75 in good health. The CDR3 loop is CASSPAGTEAFF. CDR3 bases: TGTGCCAGCAGTCCCGCAGGCACTGAAGCTTTCTTT.